One and the same sample provided the 20 T cell receptor beta chains below, sequenced in a study of CD8 T cells in Susac syndrome. About 0.45 to 1 ug RNA was reverse transcribed with random hexamers. TCRdb independently ran MiXCR on the immunoSEQ multiplex PCR reads; one entry per CDR3 protein. Here the sample spans roughly 140,000 distinct CDR3 sequences, over 85% being singletons. The specimen sequenced was CD8+ T cells from PBMCs. Receptors were obtained from a human donor with multiple sclerosis.

The chain combines TRBV15 with TRBJ1-6; 10 bases map to TRBD1. V trimming: 0 bases; J trimming: 9 bases; junction bases outside the gene matches: 2. Per the germline V gene, CDR1 is LNHNV and CDR2 is YYDKDF (reference sequence). The CDR3 covers 15 residues. CDR3 region: CATSRDRDRGSPLHF. As DNA, the CDR3 is TGTGCCACCAGCAGAGATAGGGACAGGGGTTCACCCCTCCACTTT.

The chain employs TRBV11-2 and TRBJ1-1; D unresolved. Germline assignment: CDR1 SGHAT and CDR2 FQNNGV. V lost 1 base, J lost 7 bases, and 7 bases lay in between. CDR3 length: 12 residues. The CDR3: CASSLGGIEAFF. CDR3 bases: TGTGCCAGCAGCTTAGGGGGTATTGAAGCTTTCTTT.

The chain couples TRBV27 to TRBJ2-3, with D perhaps being TRBD1 or TRBD2 (5 bases each). V was cut by 5 bases and J by 1 base, with 19 bases left in between. CDR1 is MNHEY, CDR2 SMNVEV, per germline (reference sequence). This CDR3 is 17 amino acids long. The chain's CDR3 is CASSPITGSGRTDTQYF. The CDR3 bases are TGTGCCAGCAGTCCGATAACGGGATCAGGGCGCACAGATACGCAGTATTTT.

V gene TRBV28 combines with J gene TRBJ1-1; D not certain. V shed 2 bases and J shed 0 bases, with 7 bases lying between them. Germline values: CDR1 MDHEN, CDR2 SYDVKM. The CDR3 length is 14 residues. This CDR3 reads CASSLTLMNTEAFF. CDR3 nucleotide sequence: TGTGCCAGCAGTTTAACCCTCATGAACACTGAAGCTTTCTTT.

The chain joins TRBV9 to TRBJ1-2, with no clear D. Trimming stripped 4 bases from V and 4 bases from J, with 8 bases between. The germline V gene encodes CDR1 SGDLS and CDR2 YYNGEE. The CDR3 loop spans 12 amino acids. Here the CDR3 reads CASSLSSYGYTF. In DNA, the CDR3 is TGTGCCAGCAGCCTAAGCTCCTATGGCTACACCTTC.

The rearrangement links TRBV2 to TRBJ1-2; 11 bases align to TRBD1. The CDR3 loop spans 15 amino acids. Germline CDR1 SNHLY, CDR2 FYNNEI. V shed 10 bases, J shed 7 bases, and the junction held 14 bases outside the gene matches. The CDR3 bases are TGTGCCATCGTCCGGGACAGGGGGATTGTGGCTGGCTACACCTTC. Translated: CAIVRDRGIVAGYTF.

This sequence joins TRBV2 and TRBJ2-1; 8 bases align to TRBD2. The CDR3 contains 14 residues. Trimming removed 8 bases from V and 0 bases from J; junction bases left unmatched: 3. Germline loops: CDR1 SNHLY, CDR2 FYNNEI. CDR3 bases: TGTGCCAGCGTCGGGGGGGGCTCCTACAATGAGCAGTTCTTC. It codes for CASVGGGSYNEQFF.

This chain connects TRBV30 to TRBJ2-7; D remains ambiguous. V was shortened by 4 bases and J by 5 bases, with 21 bases between the two germline ends. This CDR3 region has 15 residues. Germline CDR1 reads GTSNPN; CDR2 reads SVGIG (reference sequence). CDR3 in amino acids: CAWTPDRAYLDEQYF. The CDR3 bases are TGTGCCTGGACTCCCGACCGGGCTTATTTGGACGAGCAGTACTTC.

V is TRBV7-8 and J is TRBJ1-2; the D is unclear. CDR1 SGHVS and CDR2 FQNEAQ come from the germline V gene. Trimming stripped 2 bases from V and 2 bases from J, with 9 bases between. The CDR3 length is 14 residues. The CDR3 loop is CASSLRNDNYGYTF. The DNA for the CDR3 is TGTGCCAGCAGCTTAAGAAACGACAACTATGGCTACACCTTC.

The rearrangement links TRBV14 to TRBJ2-3, with 8 bases that match TRBD2. V lost 1 base to trimming and J lost 2 bases; unmatched junction nucleotides: 5. CDR1 is SGHDN and CDR2 is FVKESK in the germline V gene. The CDR3 totals 16 residues. The CDR3 DNA reads TGTGCCAGCAGCCAAGTTGCGGGGGGATTCACAGATACGCAGTATTTT. This sequence encodes CASSQVAGGFTDTQYF.

This chain joins TRBV20-1 and TRBJ2-7; D unclear. Trimming shortened V by 6 bases and J by 3 bases, and 18 bases separated the two germline ends. The CDR3 contains 14 residues. Germline V gene data show CDR1 as DFQATT and CDR2 as SNEGSKA (reference sequence). The CDR3 is CSAKATYPGYEQYF. The CDR3 nucleotides read TGCAGTGCCAAAGCCACGTATCCGGGCTACGAGCAGTACTTC.

The J gene is TRBJ1-3, the V gene TRBV20-1; D not certain. This CDR3 contains 15 residues. The V gene's germline CDR1 is DFQATT and CDR2 SNEGSKA (reference sequence). V lost 1 base, J lost 0 bases, and 10 bases lay in between. This CDR3 reads CSARGPALSGNTIYF. The DNA for the CDR3 is TGCAGTGCTAGAGGTCCAGCTCTCTCTGGAAACACCATATATTTT.

J is TRBJ2-7 and V is TRBV20-1, with D tentatively TRBD1 (6 bases). Trimming left V 5 bases short and J 4 bases short, with 18 bases between. Germline values: CDR1 DFQATT, CDR2 SNEGSKA (reference sequence). The CDR3 is 14 amino acids. The CDR3 coding sequence is TGCAGTGCTCTCCACAGGGAGACGAGGTACGAGCAGTACTTC. Amino acids: CSALHRETRYEQYF.

J is TRBJ2-1 and V is TRBV27; TRBD2 agrees at 10 bases. The germline CDR1 and CDR2 sequences are MNHEY and SMNVEV (reference sequence). This CDR3 region has 14 residues. Trimming took 6 bases from V and 7 from J; bases not matched to a gene: 6. The chain's CDR3 is CASRLAGGGNEQFF. CDR3 nucleotides: TGTGCCAGCAGATTAGCGGGGGGAGGGAATGAGCAGTTCTTC.

The CDR3 reads CASSVTGTPHYEQYF. The CDR3 DNA reads TGTGCCAGCAGCGTCACCGGGACTCCTCACTACGAGCAGTACTTC. The V gene is TRBV9, the J gene TRBJ2-7, with a tentative D call TRBD2 (6 bases). Germline loops: CDR1 SGDLS, CDR2 YYNGEE. Trimming pared 2 bases from V and 3 bases from J, leaving 15 bases between. The CDR3 loop spans 15 amino acids.

The genes are TRBV9 and TRBJ1-2; D not resolved. V lost 0 bases and J lost 4, with 10 bases in between. CDR1 SGDLS and CDR2 YYNGEE come from the germline V gene. The CDR3 extends over 14 amino acids. As DNA, the CDR3 is TGTGCCAGCAGCGTAGCCGACACCTCCTATGGCTACACCTTC. This gives the protein CASSVADTSYGYTF.

The chain joins TRBV6-2 or TRBV6-3 to TRBJ2-3; possibly TRBD1 for D (6 bases). In germline, CDR1 is MNHEY, CDR2 SVGEGT. The CDR3 extends over 14 amino acids. The V end was cut by 5 bases, the J end by 2 bases, with 11 bases between. CDR3: CASSPTGPTDTQYF. The CDR3 nucleotides read TGTGCCAGCAGTCCGACAGGACCCACAGATACGCAGTATTTT.

This chain joins TRBV19 and TRBJ1-5; a weak D match, TRBD1 (5 bases). The CDR3 is made up of 16 amino acids. Germline V gives CDR1 LNHDA, CDR2 SQIVND (reference sequence). Trimming stripped 6 bases from V and 0 bases from J, with 15 bases between. CDR3 sequence reads: CASSTKRQYSNQPQHF. The CDR3 DNA sequence: TGTGCCAGTAGCACCAAACGACAGTATAGCAATCAGCCCCAGCATTTT.

This chain connects TRBV4-3 to TRBJ2-7; the match to TRBD2 covers 7 bases. V lost 1 base and J lost 4; bases outside the gene matches: 10. The germline CDR1 and CDR2 sequences are LGHNA and YSLEER. The CDR3 is made up of 16 amino acids. CDR3 sequence (DNA): TGCGCCAGCAGCCAAGGCCTAGCGGACACTTCATACGAGCAGTACTTC. This sequence encodes CASSQGLADTSYEQYF.

A single count supports this clonotype. The CDR3 loop is CSVQGYSSYEQYF. In nucleotides, the CDR3 is TGCAGCGTGCAGGGGTACAGCTCCTACGAGCAGTACTTC. The rearrangement links TRBV29-1 to TRBJ2-7, with D possibly being TRBD1 (6 bases). Looked up from germline, CDR1 is SQVTM and CDR2 is ANQGSEA. V was cut by 6 bases and J by 0 bases, with 12 bases left in between. CDR3 length equals 13 residues.